This T cell receptor (beta chain) was recorded in a study of T cells after yellow fever vaccination. Notes on the study in general: A minor fraction of clonotypes spanned both CD4 and CD8 compartments. Compared with primary, the secondary response was weaker and peaked at day 5, not 15.

For TCR, cDNA came from 5'RACE template switching, which added a universal primer site and UMIs. TCRdb reprocessed the 5' RACE reads via MiXCR and lists one record per CDR3 protein. The sample has hundreds of thousands of distinct CDR3 sequences; 9% to 15% are singletons. Trimming pared 2 bases from V and 6 bases from J, leaving 10 bases between. CDR3 length equals 13 residues. Germline CDR1 and CDR2: MNHEY and SVGEGT. This clonotype was counted a few times. The antigen is undetermined. The receptor comes from a man aged 25 to 40 who received the YFV17D yellow fever vaccine. The V call is TRBV6-2 or TRBV6-3, the J call TRBJ1-2, with D uncertain. The sequenced sample was PBMCs, obtained on the day of the yellow fever booster vaccination. The CDR3 nucleotides are TGTGCCAGCAGTTACCCCTCGCCGGATGGCTACACCTTC. This translates into CASSYPSPDGYTF.